This TCR beta chain was profiled in a study of T cell responses to AZD1222 COVID-19 vaccine (dated by TCRdb to the early 2020s). Looking at the study overall: TCR sequencing covered 233 trial participants: 207 given two doses of AZD1222 and 26 given two doses of MenACWY control vaccine. Enrollment into the trials was organized by age into subgroups of 18-55, 56-69 and 70-plus years, and those subgroups contained about 150, 27 and 61 TCR-sequenced participants, respectively.

In the paper's terms, the time point label means: about 28 days (+/-7) after the second vaccine dose. AZD1222 recipients whose second dose came at about 4 weeks and those whose second dose came at about 12 weeks were combined into one group, since spike-specific TCR depth and breadth did not differ between the two schedules. Vaccinee samples came from UK trials COV001 and COV002, including a single-blind randomized controlled phase 2/3 trial of AZD1222 (ChAdOx1 nCoV-19) in healthy adults. Trial participant PBMC samples were collected at day 0 and day 28 after the second dose for TCRbeta chain sequencing. The full study reports these points: Vaccine-associated CD4 TCRs spanned the whole spike protein, with dominant responses in regions 160-218 and 743-854. After two AZD1222 doses, spike-specific TCR breadth and depth were significantly higher than at day 0 and than in MenACWY recipients. Participants were mostly white British and included more females than males, and it was suggested by the authors that clonal diversity may have been underestimated. Reportedly, almost half of the unique spike-specific TCRs recognized epitopes lying outside the regions that are mutated in the B.1.351 and B.1.1.7 variants. Conclusions about previously exposed vaccinees are limited, since just 6 or 7 AZD1222 recipients were seropositive for SARS-CoV-2 at baseline. In the small 56-69-year group, the increase in depth fell short of significance, most likely because of low power. No day 14 peak-response samples were available, so repertoires were characterized only after the peak T cell response.

The count of this clone is one. Its antigen is not yet known. Base qualities are missing; no much larger clone stands one base away. Relative to germline, V is missing 11 bases and J is missing 5 bases, with 15 bases of the junction outside any gene match. For CDR1 and CDR2, the germline V gene (reference sequence) lists LNHDA and SQIVND. Taken from cysteine to phenylalanine, the CDR3 has 15 residues. Only the CDR3 part of the read is kept: 45 bases, read in frame from the first base. The CDR3 regions of human TCRbeta chains were analyzed by immunosequencing. In the paper's pipeline: TCRs in the repertoires were matched against a reference library of SARS-CoV-2-specific TCRs that had been generated with the MIRA antigen-specificity platform. Breadth was defined as the fraction of unique TCRs that were SARS-CoV-2-associated. Depth was defined as the fraction of total T cells that were SARS-CoV-2-associated. Each spike-specific TCR was assigned to its reactive spike region and to a CD4 or CD8 class using the MIRA data. Log10-transformed breadth and depth values were compared by one-way ANOVA with Sidak's multiple comparisons tests. Held by TCRdb, this immuneACCESS table contains in-frame sequences only and omits some clones. Under half of the omission traces to an unresolved V gene where checked; the cause of the rest is unknown. The V and J calls and clone size were taken over from that table, and D and trimming were inferred from the DNA. Counted in this sample were tens of thousands of clones; 80% to 90% of them appeared once. The top ten clones comprise about 2.4% of the sample.

The chain uses TRBV19 and TRBJ1-1; 9 central nucleotides agree with TRBD1. The TCR was taken from an adult who received the AZD1222 COVID-19 vaccine. Sequences were derived from peripheral blood, sampled 28 days after the second AZD1222 dose. The sequence in DNA is TGTGCCGCAAAAACGGACAGGGGCAGAGGAACTGAAGCTTTCTTT. The translation is CAAKTDRGRGTEAFF.